This is a list of T cell receptor beta chains from one sample in a study of HIV-infected patients and healthy controls. TCRdb reprocessed the 5' RACE reads via MiXCR and lists one record per CDR3 protein. The sample includes about 15,000 distinct CDR3 sequences, 6.5% to 7.5% of them seen just once. Input material: blood. These receptors came from an adult in good health. Each CDR3 is given with its conserved first and last residue. Fields, in order: D gene, clone size, CDR3 length, J gene, V gene, CDR3 protein, CDR3 DNA. The D gene is left open where the match is weak. Only part of the rows carry a size: once, few, many, or a class if the clone is expanded.

d_gene: NA
abundance: NA
len: 17
j_gene: TRBJ1-6
v_gene: TRBV9
CDR3aa: CASSPNSRSSYNSPLHF
CDR3nt: TGTGCCAGCAGCCCCAACTCCAGGAGCTCCTATAATTCACCCCTCCACTTT

d_gene: NA
abundance: many
len: 13
j_gene: TRBJ1-1
v_gene: TRBV27
CDR3aa: CASSPTAYYEAFF
CDR3nt: TGTGCCAGCAGTCCGACTGCGTACTACGAAGCTTTCTTT

d_gene: NA
abundance: once
len: 15
j_gene: TRBJ2-7
v_gene: TRBV28
CDR3aa: CASSLWAGWANEQYF
CDR3nt: TGTGCCAGCAGTTTATGGGCAGGGTGGGCGAACGAGCAGTACTTC

d_gene: NA
abundance: medium-sized
len: 13
j_gene: TRBJ1-5
v_gene: TRBV20-1
CDR3aa: CSALRSWGQPQHF
CDR3nt: TGCAGTGCCCTCAGGTCCTGGGGTCAGCCCCAGCATTTT

d_gene: TRBD1
abundance: many
len: 15
j_gene: TRBJ1-3
v_gene: TRBV18
CDR3aa: CASSDRDYSGNTIYF
CDR3nt: TGTGCCAGCTCCGACAGGGATTACTCTGGAAACACCATATATTTT

d_gene: NA
abundance: medium-sized
len: 13
j_gene: TRBJ1-1
v_gene: TRBV18
CDR3aa: CASSGRGFTEAFF
CDR3nt: TGTGCCAGCTCTGGCCGTGGGTTCACTGAAGCTTTCTTT

d_gene: NA
abundance: large
len: 16
j_gene: TRBJ2-1
v_gene: TRBV24-1
CDR3aa: CATSDFGGASYNEQFF
CDR3nt: TGTGCCACCAGTGATTTTGGCGGAGCCTCCTACAATGAGCAGTTCTTC

d_gene: NA
abundance: many
len: 15
j_gene: TRBJ2-1
v_gene: TRBV15
CDR3aa: CATSRSLASYNEQFF
CDR3nt: TGTGCCACCAGCAGAAGCCTAGCCTCCTACAATGAGCAGTTCTTC

d_gene: NA
abundance: many
len: 16
j_gene: TRBJ2-6
v_gene: TRBV12-3/TRBV12-4
CDR3aa: CASSLAVGSGANVLTF
CDR3nt: TGTGCCAGCAGCTTAGCCGTAGGCTCTGGGGCCAACGTCCTGACTTTC

d_gene: TRBD1
abundance: many
len: 15
j_gene: TRBJ2-1
v_gene: TRBV10-3
CDR3aa: CAISESGTGINEQFF
CDR3nt: TGTGCCATCAGTGAGTCCGGGACAGGTATCAATGAGCAGTTCTTC

d_gene: TRBD1
abundance: many
len: 10
j_gene: TRBJ2-7
v_gene: TRBV20-1
CDR3aa: CSAKGQVEYF
CDR3nt: TGCAGTGCTAAGGGACAGGTTGAGTACTTC

d_gene: TRBD1
abundance: NA
len: 16
j_gene: TRBJ2-7
v_gene: TRBV7-2
CDR3aa: CASSLRGTGGVLEQYF
CDR3nt: TGTGCCAGCAGCTTAAGGGGGACAGGGGGGGTTTTGGAGCAGTACTTC

d_gene: TRBD1
abundance: many
len: 15
j_gene: TRBJ1-1
v_gene: TRBV5-5
CDR3aa: CASSLLSTGGTEAFF
CDR3nt: TGTGCCAGCAGCTTGCTGAGCACAGGGGGCACTGAAGCTTTCTTT

d_gene: TRBD2
abundance: many
len: 15
j_gene: TRBJ2-2
v_gene: TRBV6-2/TRBV6-3
CDR3aa: CASSPVLAGSGELFF
CDR3nt: TGTGCCAGCAGTCCCGTTCTAGCGGGATCCGGGGAGCTGTTTTTT

d_gene: TRBD2
abundance: medium-sized
len: 13
j_gene: TRBJ2-3
v_gene: TRBV28
CDR3aa: CGTLLAGGLAQYF
CDR3nt: TGTGGCACGCTCCTAGCGGGGGGGCTCGCGCAGTATTTT

d_gene: TRBD1
abundance: many
len: 13
j_gene: TRBJ1-5
v_gene: TRBV6-2/TRBV6-3
CDR3aa: CASTDRVYQPQHF
CDR3nt: TGTGCCAGCACCGACAGGGTATATCAGCCCCAGCATTTT

d_gene: NA
abundance: many
len: 14
j_gene: TRBJ2-2
v_gene: TRBV6-5
CDR3aa: CASRYPGGAGELFF
CDR3nt: TGTGCCAGCAGATACCCAGGGGGGGCCGGGGAGCTGTTTTTT

d_gene: TRBD2
abundance: many
len: 16
j_gene: TRBJ2-3
v_gene: TRBV15
CDR3aa: CATSRVLGGDTDTQYF
CDR3nt: TGTGCCACCAGCAGAGTGTTGGGGGGGGACACAGATACGCAGTATTTT

d_gene: NA
abundance: few
len: 15
j_gene: TRBJ2-7
v_gene: TRBV12-3/TRBV12-4
CDR3aa: CASSLVGRFRNEQYF
CDR3nt: TGTGCCAGCAGTTTGGTCGGTCGATTCAGGAACGAGCAGTACTTC

d_gene: NA
abundance: many
len: 11
j_gene: TRBJ2-7
v_gene: TRBV12-3/TRBV12-4
CDR3aa: CASRGKNEQYF
CDR3nt: TGTGCCAGCAGAGGAAAGAACGAGCAGTACTTC

d_gene: TRBD2
abundance: medium-sized
len: 16
j_gene: TRBJ2-1
v_gene: TRBV4-3
CDR3aa: CASSRGPSGRMDEQFF
CDR3nt: TGCGCCAGCAGCCGCGGTCCTAGCGGGAGAATGGATGAGCAGTTCTTC

d_gene: TRBD1
abundance: many
len: 15
j_gene: TRBJ2-5
v_gene: TRBV10-3
CDR3aa: CAISDGGQGQETQYF
CDR3nt: TGTGCCATCAGTGATGGCGGACAGGGCCAAGAGACCCAGTACTTC

d_gene: NA
abundance: few
len: 15
j_gene: TRBJ1-6
v_gene: TRBV21-1
CDR3aa: CASSAWPIRNSPLHF
CDR3nt: TGTGCCAGCAGCGCCTGGCCAATCCGTAATTCACCCCTCCACTTT

d_gene: NA
abundance: many
len: 16
j_gene: TRBJ2-3
v_gene: TRBV2
CDR3aa: CASSPQGRGSTDTQYF
CDR3nt: TGTGCCAGCAGTCCACAGGGTCGGGGTAGCACAGATACGCAGTATTTT

d_gene: NA
abundance: many
len: 16
j_gene: TRBJ1-1
v_gene: TRBV19
CDR3aa: CASSIKSDSPNTEAFF
CDR3nt: TGTGCCAGTAGTATAAAATCGGACAGTCCGAACACTGAAGCTTTCTTT

d_gene: NA
abundance: many
len: 17
j_gene: TRBJ1-3
v_gene: TRBV7-2
CDR3aa: CASSLAPAGTSGNTIYF
CDR3nt: TGTGCCAGCAGCTTGGCTCCCGCCGGGACATCTGGAAACACCATATATTTT

d_gene: NA
abundance: NA
len: 17
j_gene: TRBJ2-6
v_gene: TRBV5-6
CDR3aa: CASSAPQEGSGANVLTF
CDR3nt: TGTGCCAGCAGCGCCCCCCAAGAGGGCTCTGGGGCCAACGTCCTGACTTTC

d_gene: NA
abundance: many
len: 13
j_gene: TRBJ2-2
v_gene: TRBV7-6
CDR3aa: CASSPVDTGELFF
CDR3nt: TGTGCCAGCAGCCCAGTGGACACCGGGGAGCTGTTTTTT

d_gene: NA
abundance: medium-sized
len: 14
j_gene: TRBJ2-4
v_gene: TRBV7-2
CDR3aa: CASTKDGAKNIQYF
CDR3nt: TGTGCCAGCACCAAGGACGGGGCCAAAAACATTCAGTACTTC

d_gene: NA
abundance: NA
len: 13
j_gene: TRBJ2-3
v_gene: TRBV7-9
CDR3aa: CASSLAIADTQYF
CDR3nt: TGTGCCAGCAGCTTAGCTATAGCAGATACGCAGTATTTT

d_gene: NA
abundance: many
len: 13
j_gene: TRBJ1-2
v_gene: TRBV20-1
CDR3aa: CSARWTINYGYTF
CDR3nt: TGCAGTGCTAGGTGGACGATCAACTATGGCTACACCTTC

d_gene: NA
abundance: NA
len: 13
j_gene: TRBJ2-1
v_gene: TRBV14
CDR3aa: CASSQNLHNEQFF
CDR3nt: TGTGCCAGCAGCCAAAACCTTCACAATGAGCAGTTCTTC

d_gene: NA
abundance: many
len: 16
j_gene: TRBJ2-6
v_gene: TRBV25-1
CDR3aa: CASSARRSSGANVLTF
CDR3nt: TGTGCCAGCAGTGCACGACGGAGCTCTGGGGCCAACGTCCTGACTTTC

d_gene: TRBD1
abundance: many
len: 15
j_gene: TRBJ1-2
v_gene: TRBV4-3
CDR3aa: CASSQDDDRVRGYTF
CDR3nt: TGCGCCAGCAGCCAAGATGATGACAGGGTCAGGGGCTACACCTTC

d_gene: NA
abundance: many
len: 15
j_gene: TRBJ1-2
v_gene: TRBV7-2
CDR3aa: CASSPRGGGRNGYTF
CDR3nt: TGTGCCAGCAGCCCCCGGGGTGGGGGCAGGAATGGCTACACCTTC

d_gene: NA
abundance: many
len: 14
j_gene: TRBJ2-2
v_gene: TRBV7-3
CDR3aa: CASSRNIGKRELFF
CDR3nt: TGTGCCAGCAGCAGGAACATAGGGAAGAGGGAGCTGTTTTTT

d_gene: NA
abundance: many
len: 14
j_gene: TRBJ2-1
v_gene: TRBV12-3/TRBV12-4
CDR3aa: CASSFGLFGNEQFF
CDR3nt: TGTGCCAGCAGTTTCGGACTATTCGGCAATGAGCAGTTCTTC

d_gene: TRBD1
abundance: many
len: 17
j_gene: TRBJ2-7
v_gene: TRBV12-3/TRBV12-4
CDR3aa: CASSHGTGGEPAYEQYF
CDR3nt: TGTGCCAGCAGTCACGGGACAGGGGGTGAACCTGCCTACGAGCAGTACTTC

d_gene: NA
abundance: many
len: 13
j_gene: TRBJ2-1
v_gene: TRBV6-6
CDR3aa: CASTQRAYNEQFF
CDR3nt: TGTGCCAGCACGCAAAGGGCCTACAATGAGCAGTTCTTC

d_gene: NA
abundance: many
len: 14
j_gene: TRBJ2-3
v_gene: TRBV27
CDR3aa: CASSPRPSTDTQYF
CDR3nt: TGTGCCAGCAGCCCACGCCCTAGCACAGATACGCAGTATTTT

d_gene: TRBD1
abundance: medium-sized
len: 15
j_gene: TRBJ2-3
v_gene: TRBV2
CDR3aa: CASRATGGSTDTQYF
CDR3nt: TGTGCCAGCAGAGCGACAGGGGGCAGCACAGATACGCAGTATTTT

d_gene: NA
abundance: medium-sized
len: 15
j_gene: TRBJ2-3
v_gene: TRBV7-8
CDR3aa: CASSPREISTDTQYF
CDR3nt: TGTGCCAGCAGCCCTCGGGAAATTAGCACAGATACGCAGTATTTT

d_gene: TRBD2
abundance: many
len: 15
j_gene: TRBJ2-1
v_gene: TRBV29-1
CDR3aa: CSALSGTRALGEQFF
CDR3nt: TGCAGCGCTTTATCCGGGACTAGGGCCTTAGGGGAGCAGTTCTTC

d_gene: NA
abundance: medium-sized
len: 15
j_gene: TRBJ2-7
v_gene: TRBV7-2
CDR3aa: CASSVNQGSSYEQYF
CDR3nt: TGTGCCAGCAGCGTAAATCAGGGTTCTTCCTACGAGCAGTACTTC

d_gene: NA
abundance: many
len: 13
j_gene: TRBJ1-1
v_gene: TRBV11-3
CDR3aa: CASSFTENTEAFF
CDR3nt: TGTGCCAGCAGCTTTACAGAGAACACTGAAGCTTTCTTT

d_gene: NA
abundance: many
len: 15
j_gene: TRBJ2-1
v_gene: TRBV4-3
CDR3aa: CASSQEALAMNEQFF
CDR3nt: TGCGCCAGCAGCCAAGAGGCCCTAGCGATGAATGAGCAGTTCTTC

d_gene: NA
abundance: many
len: 15
j_gene: TRBJ1-2
v_gene: TRBV2
CDR3aa: CASSGRGPGGYGYTF
CDR3nt: TGTGCCAGCAGTGGCCGTGGGCCCGGCGGTTATGGCTACACCTTC

d_gene: TRBD2
abundance: NA
len: 15
j_gene: TRBJ2-1
v_gene: TRBV5-6
CDR3aa: CASSAGTSAYNEQFF
CDR3nt: TGTGCCAGCAGCGCCGGGACTAGCGCGTACAATGAGCAGTTCTTC

d_gene: NA
abundance: NA
len: 13
j_gene: TRBJ1-1
v_gene: TRBV3-1
CDR3aa: CASSLRSNTEAFF
CDR3nt: TGTGCCAGCAGCCTGAGGTCGAACACTGAAGCTTTCTTT

d_gene: NA
abundance: medium-sized
len: 11
j_gene: TRBJ2-4
v_gene: TRBV12-3/TRBV12-4
CDR3aa: CASSLRGQQYF
CDR3nt: TGTGCCAGCAGTTTAAGAGGACAGCAGTACTTC

d_gene: NA
abundance: many
len: 11
j_gene: TRBJ1-1
v_gene: TRBV29-1
CDR3aa: CSVGTRTEAFF
CDR3nt: TGCAGCGTTGGGACAAGGACTGAAGCTTTCTTT

d_gene: TRBD2
abundance: many
len: 16
j_gene: TRBJ2-2
v_gene: TRBV9
CDR3aa: CASSVVASGNTGELFF
CDR3nt: TGTGCCAGCAGCGTAGTCGCTAGCGGGAACACCGGGGAGCTGTTTTTT